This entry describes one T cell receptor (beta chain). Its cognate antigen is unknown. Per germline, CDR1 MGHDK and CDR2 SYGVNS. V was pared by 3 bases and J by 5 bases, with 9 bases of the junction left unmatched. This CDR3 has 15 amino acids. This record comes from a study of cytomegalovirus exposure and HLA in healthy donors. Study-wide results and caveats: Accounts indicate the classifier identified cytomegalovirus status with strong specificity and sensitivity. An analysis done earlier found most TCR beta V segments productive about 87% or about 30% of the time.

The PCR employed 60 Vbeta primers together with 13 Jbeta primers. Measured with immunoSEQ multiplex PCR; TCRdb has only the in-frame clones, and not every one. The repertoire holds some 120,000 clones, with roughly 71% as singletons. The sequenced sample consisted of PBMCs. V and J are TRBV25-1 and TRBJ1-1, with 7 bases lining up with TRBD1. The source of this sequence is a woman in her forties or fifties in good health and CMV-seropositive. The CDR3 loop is CASSDRPGGRTEAFF. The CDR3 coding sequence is TGTGCCAGCAGTGATAGGCCAGGGGGAAGGACTGAAGCTTTCTTT.